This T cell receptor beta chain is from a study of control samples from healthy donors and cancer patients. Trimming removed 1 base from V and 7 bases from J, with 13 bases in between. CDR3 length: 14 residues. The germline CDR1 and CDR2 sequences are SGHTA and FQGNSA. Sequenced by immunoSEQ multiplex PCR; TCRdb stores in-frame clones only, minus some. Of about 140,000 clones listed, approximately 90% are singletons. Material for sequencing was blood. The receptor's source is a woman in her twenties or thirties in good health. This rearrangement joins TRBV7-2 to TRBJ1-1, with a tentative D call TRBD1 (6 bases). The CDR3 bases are TGTGCCAGCAGCTTAGGACAGGACTACCTTGAAGCTTTCTTT. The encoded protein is CASSLGQDYLEAFF.